This T cell receptor beta chain emerged from a study of blood T cell repertoires in COVID-19. Study-level information: Italy, Spain and the United States were the sources of the convalescent and acute COVID-19 samples. PBMCs, B-cell-depleted T cells, or T cells provided the cDNA or gDNA that made up the material.

How the authors handled the data: The authors estimated nucleated cell counts from reference gene primer amplification. Profiling relied on immunoSEQ multiplex PCR, and the TCRdb table lists in-frame clones only, not all of them. V and J calls plus clone size are reproduced from that table; the DNA served to infer D and trimming. The sample shows roughly 100,000 clones, 69% of them seen only once. The CDR3 length is 13 residues. Germline trimming cut 5 bases from V and 4 bases from J; bases unmatched to any gene: 2. This receptor was obtained from a man older than 75 with acute or convalescent COVID-19. Material: peripheral blood. The chain uses TRBV23-1 and TRBJ1-3, with 7 bases that match TRBD1. TRBV23-1 is an ORF for which the function is uncertain. CDR3 sequence: CASSEDRGNTIYF. The CDR3 DNA reads TGCGCCAGCAGTGAGGACAGGGGAAACACCATATATTTT.